These 3 T cell receptor beta chains were sequenced from one sample in a study of CD8 T cells in ankylosing spondylitis. Via MiXCR, TCRdb re-called the 5' RACE reads, giving one row per CDR3 protein. The table lists about 160,000 distinct CDR3 sequences, about 16% of them singletons. The sequenced material came from blood, either unsorted or a sorted T cell fraction (not recorded which). The receptors originated from a male donor with ankylosing spondylitis or in good health (not recorded which).

V is TRBV5-6 and J is TRBJ1-1, with unresolved D. This CDR3 has 14 amino acids. Looked up from germline, CDR1 is SGHDT and CDR2 is YYEEEE. Trimming cost V 1 base and J 1 base, with 8 bases left between them. CDR3 sequence reads: CASSLLAENTEAFF. The DNA of the CDR3 is TGTGCCAGCAGCTTGTTGGCAGAGAACACTGAAGCTTTCTTT.

This clonotype was detected a few times. V usage is TRBV9 and J usage is TRBJ2-7; 9 bases map to TRBD2. J lost 2 bases, V lost 3 bases, and 9 bases had no gene match. Germline CDR1 reads SGDLS; CDR2 reads YYNGEE. The CDR3 runs 16 residues. DNA of the CDR3: TGTGCCAGCAGCGGGGGGGGAGGACTAGCGACCTACGAGCAGTACTTC. Its protein is CASSGGGGLATYEQYF. Variable domain in full (rest from reference TRBV9 and TRBJ2-7): DSGVTQTPKHLITATGQRVTLRCSPRSGDLSVYWYQQSLDQGLQFLIQYYNGEERAKGNILERFSAQQFPDLHSELNLSSLELGDSALYFCASSGGGGLATYEQYFGPGTRLTVT.

The V gene is TRBV3-1, the J gene TRBJ1-3, with TRBD1 matching over 8 bases. Trimming cost V 5 bases and J 2 bases; bases outside gene matches: 8. CDR1 and CDR2 from the germline V gene are LGHDT and YNNKEL (reference sequence). The CDR3 has 16 amino acids. The CDR3 reads CASSSRTGQTGNTIYF. The CDR3 nucleotides are TGTGCCAGCAGCTCGAGGACAGGGCAGACTGGAAACACCATATATTTT.